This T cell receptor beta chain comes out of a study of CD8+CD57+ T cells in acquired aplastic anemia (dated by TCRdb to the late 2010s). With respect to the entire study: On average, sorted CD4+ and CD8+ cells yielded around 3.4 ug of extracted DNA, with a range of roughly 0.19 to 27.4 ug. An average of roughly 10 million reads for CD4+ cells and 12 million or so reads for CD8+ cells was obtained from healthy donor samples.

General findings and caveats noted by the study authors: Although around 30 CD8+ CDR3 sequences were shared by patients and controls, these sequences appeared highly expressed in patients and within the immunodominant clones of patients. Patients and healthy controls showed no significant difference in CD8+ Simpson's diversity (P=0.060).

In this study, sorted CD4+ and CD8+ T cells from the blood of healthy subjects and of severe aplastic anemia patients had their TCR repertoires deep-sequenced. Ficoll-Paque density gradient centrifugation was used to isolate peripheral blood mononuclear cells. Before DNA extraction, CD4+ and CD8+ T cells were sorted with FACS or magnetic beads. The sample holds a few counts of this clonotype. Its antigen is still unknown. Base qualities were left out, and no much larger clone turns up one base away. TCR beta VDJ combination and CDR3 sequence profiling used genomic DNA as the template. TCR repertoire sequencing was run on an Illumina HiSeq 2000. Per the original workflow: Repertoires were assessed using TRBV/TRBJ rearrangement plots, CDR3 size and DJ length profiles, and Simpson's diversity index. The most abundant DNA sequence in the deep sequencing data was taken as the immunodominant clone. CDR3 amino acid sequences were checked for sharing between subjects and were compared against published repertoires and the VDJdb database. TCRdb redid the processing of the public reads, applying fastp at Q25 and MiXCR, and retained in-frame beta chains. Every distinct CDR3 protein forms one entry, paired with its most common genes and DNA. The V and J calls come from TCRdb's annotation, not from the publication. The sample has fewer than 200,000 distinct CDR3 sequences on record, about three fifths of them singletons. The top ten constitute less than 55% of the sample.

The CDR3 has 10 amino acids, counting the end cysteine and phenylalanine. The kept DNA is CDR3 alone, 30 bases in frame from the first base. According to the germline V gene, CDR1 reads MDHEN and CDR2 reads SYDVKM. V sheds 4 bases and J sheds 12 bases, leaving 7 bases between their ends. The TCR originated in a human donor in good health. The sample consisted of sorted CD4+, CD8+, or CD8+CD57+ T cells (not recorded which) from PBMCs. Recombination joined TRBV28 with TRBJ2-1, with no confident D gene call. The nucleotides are TGTGCCAGCAGTTCCCTACTGCAGTTCTTC. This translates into CASSSLLQFF.